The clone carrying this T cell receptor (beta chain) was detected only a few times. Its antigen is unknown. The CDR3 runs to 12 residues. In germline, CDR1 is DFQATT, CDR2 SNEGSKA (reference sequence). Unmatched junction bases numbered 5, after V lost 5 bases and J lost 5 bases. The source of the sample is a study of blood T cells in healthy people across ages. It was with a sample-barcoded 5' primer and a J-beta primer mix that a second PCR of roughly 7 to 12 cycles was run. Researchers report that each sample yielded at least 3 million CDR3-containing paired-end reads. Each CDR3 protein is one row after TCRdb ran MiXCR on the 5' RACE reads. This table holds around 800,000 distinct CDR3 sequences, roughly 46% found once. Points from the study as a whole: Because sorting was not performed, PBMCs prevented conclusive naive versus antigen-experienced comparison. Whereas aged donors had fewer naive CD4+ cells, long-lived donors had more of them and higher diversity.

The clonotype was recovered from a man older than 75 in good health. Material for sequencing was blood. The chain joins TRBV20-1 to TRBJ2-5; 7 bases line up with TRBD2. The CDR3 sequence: CSADGLDETQYF. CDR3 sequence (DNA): TGCAGTGCTGATGGACTAGACGAGACCCAGTACTTC.